This passage covers 30 T cell receptor beta chains from one sample sequenced in a study of blood T cell repertoires in COVID-19 (dated by TCRdb to about 2020). Receptor libraries were prepared by the immunoSEQ multiplex PCR assay. The table was pulled from immuneACCESS by TCRdb, which kept in-frame rearrangements only. Such tables lose some clones; where checked, under half of the loss comes from unresolved V genes, and the rest has no known cause. This sample is represented by 300,000 or so clones; approximately 92% of them were singletons. The top ten constitute 0.9% to 1.2% of the sample. The sequencing input was PBMCs or T cells enriched from blood (not recorded which). These receptors were obtained from a woman aged 25 to 39 who had recovered from COVID-19.

V gene TRBV19 combines with J gene TRBJ2-5; 7 bases are a match to TRBD2. The CDR3 loop spans 16 amino acids. V was pared by 5 bases and J by 2 bases, with 11 bases of the junction left unmatched. Germline CDR1 reads LNHDA; CDR2 reads SQIVND (reference sequence). The CDR3 bases are TGTGCCAGTAGTCGGGGAGGGGTCGGTGGACAAGAGACCCAGTACTTC. Translating it yields CASSRGGVGGQETQYF.

A remark on this clone: The sample contains more than one DNA sequence encoding this CDR3. The chain employs TRBV30 and TRBJ2-7, with a weak D call TRBD2 (6 bases). Trimming took 3 bases from V and 3 from J, leaving 9 bases between them. Germline-derived CDR1 and CDR2 are GTSNPN and SVGIG (reference sequence). The CDR3 sequence is 12 residues long. CDR3 loop: CAWRGGNYEQYF. The CDR3 DNA sequence: TGTGCCTGGAGGGGCGGGAACTACGAGCAGTACTTC.

The rearrangement uses TRBV7-2 and TRBJ1-6; 9 bases map to TRBD1. V lost 3 bases, J lost 7 bases, and 10 bases stayed unmatched. Germline CDR1 reads SGHTA; CDR2 reads FQGNSA. The CDR3 spans 17 residues. The CDR3 nucleotides read TGTGCCAGCAGCTTGGGCTCCAGGGACAGGGTCAATTCACCCCTCCACTTT. Protein sequence: CASSLGSRDRVNSPLHF.

This chain joins TRBV6-6 and TRBJ2-7; 7 nucleotides align to TRBD2. V lost 2 bases and J lost 0; bases outside the gene matches: 7. CDR1 is MNHNY and CDR2 is SVGAGI in the germline V gene (reference sequence). The CDR3 loop spans 16 amino acids. CDR3 in amino acids: CASSYHTSESSYEQYF. As DNA, the CDR3 is TGTGCCAGCAGTTACCACACTAGCGAGAGCTCCTACGAGCAGTACTTC.

Here the CDR3 reads CSASSPGGLGSYNEQFF. Here the CDR3 DNA reads TGCAGTGCTAGTTCCCCGGGGGGGCTAGGATCTTACAATGAGCAGTTCTTC. The rearrangement links TRBV20-1 to TRBJ2-1, with 8 bases aligning to TRBD2. CDR1 is DFQATT, CDR2 SNEGSKA, per germline (reference sequence). The CDR3 length is 17 residues. V lost 3 bases and J lost 4; bases outside the gene matches: 14.

This rearrangement joins TRBV5-1 to TRBJ2-1, with 14 bases lining up with TRBD2. In germline, CDR1 is SGHRS, CDR2 YFSETQ. The CDR3 contains 16 residues. Trimming cost V 4 bases and J 8 bases; bases outside gene matches: 8. The CDR3: CASSRPGLAGVHEQFF. DNA for the CDR3: TGCGCCAGCAGCCGCCCGGGACTAGCGGGAGTCCATGAGCAGTTCTTC.

The chain has TRBV7-2 and TRBJ2-7; a weak D match, TRBD2 (6 bases). V lost 4 bases, J lost 3 bases, and 10 bases lay in between. Germline CDR1 reads SGHTA; CDR2 reads FQGNSA. The CDR3 sequence is 13 residues long. This CDR3 reads CASSSDYLYEQYF. The CDR3 nucleotides read TGTGCCAGCAGCTCGGACTACCTCTACGAGCAGTACTTC. Filled out from reference TRBV7-2 and TRBJ2-7, the complete variable domain reads GAGVSQSPSNKVTEKGKDVELRCDPISGHTALYWYRQSLGQGLEFLIYFQGNSAPDKSGLPSDRFSAERTGGSVSTLTIQRTQQEDSAVYLCASSSDYLYEQYFGPGTRLTVT.

The chain combines TRBV5-1 with TRBJ2-7, with D perhaps TRBD2 (6 bases). V lost 3 bases and J 2 bases, leaving 12 bases between the germline ends. This CDR3 is built from 14 residues. Germline loops: CDR1 SGHRS, CDR2 YFSETQ. The CDR3 loop is CASSYTGGAYEQYF. The CDR3 nucleotides are TGCGCCAGCAGCTACACCGGGGGTGCCTACGAGCAGTACTTC.

The chain carries TRBV9 and TRBJ2-3; 14 bases align to TRBD2. The CDR3 is 18 amino acids. In germline, CDR1 is SGDLS, CDR2 YYNGEE. V was clipped by 4 bases and J by 6 bases; unmatched bases: 13. CDR3 sequence: CASSPSRGTSGRADTQYF. CDR3 coding DNA: TGTGCCAGCAGCCCAAGTAGAGGGACTAGCGGGAGAGCGGATACGCAGTATTTT.

The chain is built from TRBV2 and TRBJ2-5, with TRBD2 as a possible D gene (7 bases). Trimming shortened V by 2 bases and J by 0 bases, and 13 bases separated the two germline ends. Germline V gene lookup returns CDR1 SNHLY and CDR2 FYNNEI. CDR3 size: 16 residues. CDR3 DNA sequence: TGTGCCAGCAGTGAATGGGGGGAGGGGGACCAAGAGACCCAGTACTTC. As protein: CASSEWGEGDQETQYF.

The chain joins TRBV28 to TRBJ1-1; possibly TRBD1 for D (5 bases). The germline V gene has CDR1 MDHEN and CDR2 SYDVKM. The CDR3 runs 11 residues. V lost 10 bases, J lost 7 bases, and 13 bases lay in between. The CDR3 reads CATGHNYEAFF. The CDR3 region has the DNA TGTGCCACCGGACACAACTATGAAGCTTTCTTT.

The genes are TRBV7-2 and TRBJ2-7, with D hard to call. The V and J ends lost 1 base and 3 bases respectively, with 19 bases between them. The germline gives CDR1 SGHTA, CDR2 FQGNSA. The CDR3 loop spans 17 amino acids. CDR3 protein: CASSLGVANPGIYEQYF. The CDR3 DNA reads TGTGCCAGCAGCTTAGGCGTAGCCAACCCCGGAATCTACGAGCAGTACTTC.

This CDR3 reads CASSRETVRDTQYF. In DNA, the CDR3 is TGTGCCAGCAGTCGGGAGACAGTGAGGGATACGCAGTATTTT. The chain is built from TRBV2 and TRBJ2-3, with TRBD2 as a possible D gene (6 bases). The V end lost 5 bases, the J end lost 6 bases, and 15 bases lay between the germline ends. Germline lookup yields CDR1 SNHLY and CDR2 FYNNEI. This CDR3 comprises 14 residues.

This chain uses TRBV7-9 with TRBJ2-2; D is unresolved. CDR3 length: 15 residues. V dropped 6 bases and J dropped 0 bases, with 11 bases sitting between them. Germline lookup yields CDR1 SEHNR and CDR2 FQNEAQ (reference sequence). The CDR3 DNA follows: TGTGCCAGCAGTAGAGCGCTAACGAACACCGGGGAGCTGTTTTTT. It translates to CASSRALTNTGELFF.

This rearrangement joins TRBV27 to TRBJ2-2, with TRBD2 matching over 12 bases. Germline assignment: CDR1 MNHEY and CDR2 SMNVEV (reference sequence). V shed 6 bases and J 4 bases; nucleotides not matched to a gene: 6. The CDR3 runs to 16 residues. DNA for the CDR3: TGTGCCAGCAGAACCACTAGCGGGAGGCCCACCGGGGAGCTGTTTTTT. Its translation is CASRTTSGRPTGELFF.

The chain recombines TRBV27 with TRBJ2-7; 9 nucleotides agree with TRBD2. The CDR3 is 16 amino acids. The J segment lost 6 bases and the V segment lost 6 bases, leaving 15 bases of the junction unmatched. The V gene's germline CDR1 is MNHEY and CDR2 SMNVEV (reference sequence). As DNA, the CDR3 is TGTGCCAGCAGCCCCGTGGGAAGCGGGAGGAATCCCGAGCAGTACTTC. This encodes CASSPVGSGRNPEQYF.

The gene calls are TRBV28 and TRBJ1-6; possible D gene TRBD1, 6 bases. The CDR3 length is 14 residues. The ends were cut back, 3 bases at V and 9 bases at J, with 12 bases in the middle. Germline V gene sequence: CDR1 MDHEN, CDR2 SYDVKM. CDR3 bases: TGTGCCAGCAGTTTTCACAGGGAGGGTTCACCCCTCCACTTT. It yields the protein CASSFHREGSPLHF.

This clone has a single count. CDR3 nucleotide sequence: TGCGCCAGCAGCCGGACCGGGGAGGGTATGGGACCTGGCTACACCTTC. As protein: CASSRTGEGMGPGYTF. This chain uses TRBV5-1 with TRBJ1-2; the D gene is possibly TRBD1 (5 bases). CDR1 is SGHRS, CDR2 YFSETQ, per germline. Trimming cost V 4 bases and J 7 bases, with 23 bases left between them. The CDR3 totals 16 residues.

The chain joins TRBV30 to TRBJ1-5; D is perhaps TRBD1 (6 bases). Germline V gene lookup returns CDR1 GTSNPN and CDR2 SVGIG (reference sequence). This CDR3 contains 15 residues. Trimming took 3 bases from V and 2 from J, leaving 14 bases between them. CDR3: CAWSPANRGNQPQHF. The CDR3, as DNA: TGTGCCTGGAGCCCGGCGAACAGGGGCAATCAGCCCCAGCATTTT.

This clone was counted only a few times. The rearrangement links TRBV13 to TRBJ1-6; D unclear. The CDR3 covers 15 residues. Germline V gives CDR1 PRHDT, CDR2 FYEKMQ (reference sequence). V was cut by 5 bases and J by 7 bases, with 15 bases left in between. The CDR3 DNA reads as TGTGCCAGCAGCCTATTATTGGGTAGCAATTCACCCCTCCACTTT. It specifies CASSLLLGSNSPLHF.

The chain uses TRBV5-4 and TRBJ1-2; 9 bases agree with TRBD1. The CDR3 is made up of 13 amino acids. CDR1 SGHNT and CDR2 YYREEE come from the germline V gene (reference sequence). The V segment lost 6 bases and the J segment 6 bases; nucleotides outside the gene matches: 6. The CDR3 here is CASIIQGADGYTF. The CDR3 bases are TGTGCCAGCATTATACAGGGGGCGGATGGCTACACCTTC. Full variable domain (rest looked up from reference TRBV5-4 and TRBJ1-2): ETGVTQSPTHLIKTRGQQVTLRCSSQSGHNTVSWYQQALGQGPQFIFQYYREEENGRGNFPPRFSGLQFPNYSSELNVNALELDDSALYLCASIIQGADGYTFGSGTRLTVV.

The V gene is TRBV24-1, the J gene TRBJ2-1; perhaps TRBD2 as D (5 bases). Germline CDR1 and CDR2: KGHDR and SFDVKD. V lost 5 bases and J lost 7, with 11 bases in between. The CDR3 spans 13 residues. The CDR3 DNA is TGTGCCACCAGTGGCCCTAGCATAAATGAGCAGTTCTTC. This codes for CATSGPSINEQFF.

This clone was picked up a small number of times. The CDR3 sequence: CASSLVIGGGAYNSPLHF. In nucleotides, the CDR3 is TGTGCCAGCAGCTTGGTAATCGGGGGTGGCGCCTATAATTCACCCCTCCACTTT. This sequence joins TRBV5-6 and TRBJ1-6; TRBD1 might be the D (5 bases). The V gene lost 0 bases and the J gene lost 2 bases, with 15 bases spanning the gap. CDR3 length equals 18 residues. Germline V gives CDR1 SGHDT, CDR2 YYEEEE.

This chain connects TRBV6-6 to TRBJ1-4; a weak D match, TRBD1 (6 bases). Between the trimmed V and J ends, which lost 7 bases and 12 bases, there was a span of 21 bases. This CDR3 spans 14 amino acids. Germline CDR1 and CDR2: MNHNY and SVGAGI (reference sequence). CDR3 residues: CASTYRVESWELFF. The CDR3 bases are TGTGCCAGCACCTACAGGGTCGAAAGTTGGGAACTGTTTTTT.

The V gene is TRBV7-6, the J gene TRBJ1-5; D not resolved. The CDR3 totals 18 residues. Trimming took 5 bases from V and 6 from J, leaving 26 bases between them. The germline V gene encodes CDR1 SGHVS and CDR2 FNYEAQ. CDR3 coding DNA: TGTGCCAGCAGCGACGTAAGAGGCCGAGCTGAGGGAAGTCAGCCCCAGCATTTT. Its protein is CASSDVRGRAEGSQPQHF. Looking up the rest from reference TRBV7-6 and TRBJ1-5 gives the full variable domain: GAGVSQSPRYKVTKRGQDVALRCDPISGHVSLYWYRQALGQGPEFLTYFNYEAQQDKSGLPNDRFSAERPEGSISTLTIQRTEQRDSAMYRCASSDVRGRAEGSQPQHFGDGTRLSIL.

The V and J genes are TRBV30 and TRBJ2-7; D gene unclear. Germline V CDR1 and CDR2: GTSNPN, SVGIG (reference sequence). V was shortened by 3 bases and J by 1 base, with 7 bases between the two germline ends. The CDR3 totals 12 residues. This chain's CDR3 is CAWRETSYEQYF. CDR3 DNA sequence: TGTGCCTGGAGAGAGACTTCCTACGAGCAGTACTTC.

The chain recombines TRBV7-9 with TRBJ2-7; 13 nucleotides align to TRBD2. This CDR3 comprises 19 residues. V lost 5 bases to trimming and J lost 1 base; unmatched junction nucleotides: 14. In germline, CDR1 is SEHNR, CDR2 FQNEAQ (reference sequence). CDR3 in amino acids: CASSRAPGLAGFASYEQYF. As DNA, the CDR3 is TGTGCCAGCAGCCGGGCACCGGGACTAGCGGGATTTGCGTCCTACGAGCAGTACTTC. The full variable domain, with the rest looked up from reference TRBV7-9 and TRBJ2-7, is DTGVSQNPRHKITKRGQNVTFRCDPISEHNRLYWYRQTLGQGPEFLTYFQNEAQLEKSRLLSDRFSAERPKGSFSTLEIQRTEQGDSAMYLCASSRAPGLAGFASYEQYFGPGTRLTVT.

The J gene is TRBJ1-6, the V gene TRBV19; D ambiguous. The germline V gene has CDR1 LNHDA and CDR2 SQIVND (reference sequence). V lost 0 bases and J lost 9, with 9 bases in between. The CDR3 covers 14 residues. This CDR3 is CASSIDRDGSPLHF. In DNA, the CDR3 is TGTGCCAGTAGTATAGATCGGGATGGTTCACCCCTCCACTTT.

The chain is built from TRBV19 and TRBJ2-1; perhaps TRBD2 as D (5 bases). V lost 7 bases and J lost 1, with 11 bases in between. Germline V gene lookup returns CDR1 LNHDA and CDR2 SQIVND (reference sequence). CDR3 length: 14 amino acids. Written as DNA, the CDR3 is TGTGCCAGTACCCCACGGGGTTCCTACAATGAGCAGTTCTTC. It translates to CASTPRGSYNEQFF.

The chain employs TRBV11-2 and TRBJ2-7; D uncertain. Germline V gene data show CDR1 as SGHAT and CDR2 as FQNNGV. Trimming cost V 0 bases and J 2 bases, with 11 bases left between them. This CDR3 comprises 15 residues. The CDR3 DNA sequence: TGTGCCAGCAGCTTAGAACGCCTCCCTACCTACGAGCAGTACTTC. As protein: CASSLERLPTYEQYF.